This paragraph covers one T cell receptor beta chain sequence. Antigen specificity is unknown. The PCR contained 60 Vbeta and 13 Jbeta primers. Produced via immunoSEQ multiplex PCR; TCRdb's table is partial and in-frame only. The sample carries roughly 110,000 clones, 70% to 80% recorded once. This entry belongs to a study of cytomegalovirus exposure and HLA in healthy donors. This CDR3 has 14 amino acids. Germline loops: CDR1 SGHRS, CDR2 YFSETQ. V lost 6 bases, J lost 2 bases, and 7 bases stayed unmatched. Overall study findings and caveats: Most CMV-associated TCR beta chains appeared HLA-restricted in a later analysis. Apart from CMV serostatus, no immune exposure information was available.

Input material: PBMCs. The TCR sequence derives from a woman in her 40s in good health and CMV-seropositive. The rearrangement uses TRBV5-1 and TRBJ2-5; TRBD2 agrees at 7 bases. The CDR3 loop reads CASTGGGPQETQYF. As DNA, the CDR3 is TGCGCCAGCACCGGCGGGGGACCTCAAGAGACCCAGTACTTC.